This passage covers 18 T cell receptor beta chains from one sample sequenced in a study of cytomegalovirus exposure and HLA in healthy donors. The study ran its PCR with 60 Vbeta and 13 Jbeta primers. TCRdb's table, derived via immunoSEQ multiplex PCR, lists solely in-frame clones and lacks some. The sample has around 150,000 clones; about 65% are singletons. The sample comprised PBMCs. These receptors were collected from a woman aged 30 to 39 in good health and CMV-seronegative.

This sequence joins TRBV9 and TRBJ2-7; 7 bases line up with TRBD2. V was clipped by 1 base and J by 4 bases; unmatched bases: 5. Germline-derived CDR1 and CDR2 are SGDLS and YYNGEE. This CDR3 has 14 amino acids. The CDR3 loop reads CASSVSGNEYEQYF. CDR3 in DNA: TGTGCCAGCAGCGTAAGCGGGAATGAATACGAGCAGTACTTC.

V is TRBV19 and J is TRBJ1-2, with D uncertain. Germline assignment: CDR1 LNHDA and CDR2 SQIVND (reference sequence). The germline V and J ends were trimmed by 8 bases and 4 bases, with 11 bases remaining between them. This CDR3 has 12 residues. CDR3: CASRLVPYGYTF. CDR3 DNA: TGTGCCAGTCGACTGGTGCCCTATGGCTACACCTTC.

The count of this clone is one. The J gene is TRBJ2-3, the V gene TRBV4-3; D gene uncertain. V was cut by 0 bases and J by 8 bases, with 9 bases left in between. Germline V lookup: CDR1 LGHNA, CDR2 YSLEER. This CDR3 is 13 amino acids long. CDR3 region: CASSQDGVTTQYF. The CDR3 DNA reads TGCGCCAGCAGCCAAGACGGAGTAACTACGCAGTATTTT.

V is TRBV15 and J is TRBJ1-2; D call uncertain. V lost 0 bases, J lost 2 bases, and 10 bases lay in between. This CDR3 contains 15 residues. Germline V CDR1 and CDR2: LNHNV, YYDKDF (reference sequence). CDR3 coding DNA: TGTGCCACCAGCAGAGAGCTAGGCCAAAACTATGGCTACACCTTC. This encodes CATSRELGQNYGYTF. Full variable domain (remainder filled in from reference TRBV15 and TRBJ1-2): DAMVIQNPRYQVTQFGKPVTLSCSQTLNHNVMYWYQQKSSQAPKLLFHYYDKDFNNEADTPDNFQSRRPNTSFCFLDIRSPGLGDTAMYLCATSRELGQNYGYTFGSGTRLTVV.

V usage is TRBV7-9 and J usage is TRBJ2-4; 8 nucleotides match TRBD1. The V gene's germline CDR1 is SEHNR and CDR2 FQNEAQ (reference sequence). Losses at the gene ends were 4 bases for V and 9 bases for J; bases not matched to a gene: 5. This CDR3 region has 13 residues. CDR3 DNA sequence: TGTGCCAGCAGCTACGACAGGGGAGGCATTCAGTACTTC. It encodes CASSYDRGGIQYF.

This chain uses TRBV4-2 with TRBJ1-6, with D uncertain. The ends were cut back, 0 bases at V and 7 bases at J, with 10 bases in the middle. This CDR3 has 15 residues. Germline lookup yields CDR1 LGHNA and CDR2 YNFKEQ. CDR3 in amino acids: CASSQDARQNSPLHF. CDR3 sequence (DNA): TGTGCCAGCAGCCAAGATGCCAGGCAGAATTCACCCCTCCACTTT.

The chain combines TRBV27 with TRBJ2-5; 10 nucleotides agree with TRBD1. The length of the CDR3 is 15 residues. With 3 bases clipped from V and 5 bases from J, the junction kept 6 bases outside the gene matches. Germline values: CDR1 MNHEY, CDR2 SMNVEV (reference sequence). The CDR3 loop is CASSFLDRGLETQYF. The CDR3 DNA sequence: TGTGCCAGCAGTTTTCTAGACAGGGGGCTGGAGACCCAGTACTTC.

V is TRBV7-2 and J is TRBJ1-1; perhaps TRBD1 as D (6 bases). The CDR3 is made up of 13 amino acids. Germline CDR1 is SGHTA and CDR2 is FQGNSA. Trimming took off 4 bases at V and 4 bases at J, with 10 bases between the two ends. In DNA, the CDR3 is TGTGCCAGCAGCTACAGGGATATCACTGAAGCTTTCTTT. This codes for CASSYRDITEAFF.

CDR3 in DNA: TGTGCCAGCAGTGAAGTTTTTAGCGGAGCTACAGATACGCAGTATTTT. This codes for CASSEVFSGATDTQYF. J is TRBJ2-3 and V is TRBV2; D is perhaps TRBD2 (6 bases). This CDR3 has 16 residues. The V end was cut by 1 base, the J end by 3 bases, with 14 bases between. Per the germline V gene, CDR1 is SNHLY and CDR2 is FYNNEI.

This chain connects TRBV19 to TRBJ1-2; 7 nucleotides line up with TRBD1. Trimming removed 7 bases from V and 2 bases from J; junction bases left unmatched: 10. Germline V gene sequence: CDR1 LNHDA, CDR2 SQIVND (reference sequence). This CDR3 has 15 amino acids. In nucleotides, the CDR3 is TGTGCCAGTAAAGCTCCAGGGGGAAGGAACTATGGCTACACCTTC. Protein product: CASKAPGGRNYGYTF.

V and J are TRBV25-1 and TRBJ2-7, with D maybe TRBD1 (5 bases). V was cut by 1 base and J by 2 bases, with 12 bases left in between. The germline V gene has CDR1 MGHDK and CDR2 SYGVNS. The length of the CDR3 is 15 residues. This chain's CDR3 is CASSELKGRAYEQYF. The CDR3 nucleotides are TGTGCCAGCAGTGAATTAAAGGGGCGTGCCTACGAGCAGTACTTC.

The rearrangement links TRBV7-9 to TRBJ1-1, with 8 bases matching TRBD1. CDR1 and CDR2 (germline): SEHNR, FQNEAQ (reference sequence). The CDR3 length is 16 residues. V was pared by 4 bases and J by 4 bases, with 11 bases of the junction left unmatched. CDR3 sequence reads: CASSSGRTGRGTEAFF. The CDR3 nucleotides are TGTGCCAGCAGCTCCGGACGGACAGGGAGAGGCACTGAAGCTTTCTTT.

The chain joins TRBV29-1 to TRBJ2-2; weak D call: TRBD1 (7 bases). This CDR3 contains 18 residues. The germline V gene has CDR1 SQVTM and CDR2 ANQGSEA. V gave up 3 bases and J gave up 0 bases, with 20 bases separating them. The CDR3 DNA reads TGCAGCGTTGACCCAGGGGGGATATCCCTCTCGAACACCGGGGAGCTGTTTTTT. Amino acids: CSVDPGGISLSNTGELFF.

There are a few counts of this clone. The J gene is TRBJ2-7, the V gene TRBV6-6; TRBD1 matches at 9 bases. The V segment lost 2 bases and the J segment 7 bases; nucleotides outside the gene matches: 12. The CDR3 covers 16 residues. CDR1 is MNHNY, CDR2 SVGAGI, per germline (reference sequence). CDR3: CASSYREPGQGFEQYF. The CDR3 coding sequence is TGTGCCAGCAGTTACCGAGAACCGGGACAGGGATTTGAGCAGTACTTC.

V usage is TRBV4-3 and J usage is TRBJ1-5; D is unclear. Trimming took off 0 bases at V and 5 bases at J, with 11 bases between the two ends. Looked up from germline, CDR1 is LGHNA and CDR2 is YSLEER. The CDR3 runs to 15 residues. The CDR3 region has the DNA TGCGCCAGCAGCCAAGATAACAGTTGGGATCAGCCCCAGCATTTT. It yields the protein CASSQDNSWDQPQHF.

V usage is TRBV28 and J usage is TRBJ2-7, with 7 bases lining up with TRBD1. Germline values: CDR1 MDHEN, CDR2 SYDVKM. CDR3 length: 14 amino acids. J gave up 4 bases and V 6 bases, and 9 bases lay outside the gene matches. CDR3 residues: CASRSGTVVYEQYF. The CDR3 bases are TGTGCCAGCAGATCCGGGACAGTGGTTTACGAGCAGTACTTC.

This clone was counted only a few times. The chain has TRBV7-2 and TRBJ2-5, with D perhaps matching TRBD1 (6 bases). CDR1 and CDR2 from the germline V gene are SGHTA and FQGNSA. This CDR3 is built from 15 residues. V lost 6 bases and J lost 1, with 15 bases in between. DNA for the CDR3: TGTGCCAGCAGTCCAGGGGTGACACCCCAAGAGACCCAGTACTTC. This codes for CASSPGVTPQETQYF.

The chain is built from TRBV9 and TRBJ1-3; D is ambiguous. The germline CDR1 and CDR2 sequences are SGDLS and YYNGEE. The CDR3 loop spans 15 amino acids. The germline V and J ends were trimmed by 3 bases and 2 bases, with 12 bases remaining between them. The CDR3 loop is CASSETPEPGNTIYF. The DNA of the CDR3 is TGTGCCAGCAGCGAAACACCTGAACCTGGAAACACCATATATTTT.